The sequence of this T cell receptor beta chain was determined in a study of T-cell reconstitution after alpha-beta-depleted transplantation in children (dated by TCRdb to about 2016). Context from the whole study: The study quantitatively tracked T-cell immune reconstitution after TCRalphabeta/CD19-depleted allogeneic hematopoietic cell transplantation in children using TCR repertoire profiling.

The treatment or condition label corresponds to: allogeneic hematopoietic cell transplantation with graft depleted of TCRalphabeta T cells and CD19 B cells. The children who served as transplant recipients had been given grafts of TCRalphabeta/CD19-depleted allogeneic hematopoietic cells. V loses 1 base, J loses 3 bases, and the germline ends lie 13 bases apart. The cysteine opens and the phenylalanine closes a CDR3 of 15 amino acids. This entry keeps only the CDR3 DNA: 45 bases, framed from base 1. CDR1 and CDR2, looked up from the germline V gene (reference sequence), are DFQATT and SNEGSKA. Receptors were amplified or captured by PCR. These reads were obtained on an Illumina HiSeq 2500. To normalize quantification of the TCRbeta repertoire, the TCR libraries were built with molecular barcoding that relied on unique molecular identifiers. TCRdb redid the processing of the public reads, applying fastp at Q25 and MiXCR, and retained in-frame beta chains. Duplicate CDR3 protein sequences are folded into a single record with the most common DNA and genes. Counted in this sample were some 600,000 distinct CDR3 sequences; 13% of them appeared once. The top ten clones comprise about 2.2% of the sample.

Study-wide findings and limitations: The apparently early recovery of alphabetaT-cell counts about two months after transplant reportedly depended on only several hundred rapidly expanded clones that came from non-depleted graft cells. Hyperexpanded clone frequencies declined over subsequent months; after one year, T-cell counts and TCRbeta diversity were mostly attributed to newly produced T cells. In some patients, high TCRbeta diversity at day 60 was attributed to recipient T cells and intrathymic progenitors that had survived conditioning.

This clonotype was seen a handful of times. This receptor's antigen is unknown. No base quality values were provided; no much bigger clone lies one nucleotide off. The sequence came from a male patient younger than 18 who had a stem cell transplant for acute myeloid leukemia, so the T cells may come from the graft donor. The chain employs TRBV20-1 and TRBJ2-1; TRBD2 is a possible D gene, resting on 5 matching bases. The source was PBMCs, mostly from graft donor cells, collected 360 days after TCRalphabeta/CD19-depleted stem cell transplant. The CDR3 amino acid sequence is: CSARVVGLFYNEQFF. The DNA sequence reads TGCAGTGCTAGAGTTGTAGGACTGTTCTACAATGAGCAGTTCTTC.